This passage covers 27 T cell receptor beta chains from one sample sequenced in a study of molecular identifiers for immune sequencing clone quantification. A single record per CDR3 protein comes from TCRdb applying MiXCR to the PCR reads. Found here are 20,000 to 30,000 distinct CDR3 sequences, over 15% of them singletons; the top ten hold 0.8% to 1%. The sample taken for sequencing was naive CD8+ T cells from blood, with Jurkat cell RNA spiked in. Subset meaning: FACS-sorted CD8+CD4-CCR7+CD45RA+ naive T cells. These receptors all come from a human donor in good health. Some libraries in this study had Jurkat cell RNA spiked in.

This clonotype is classed as medium-sized. J is TRBJ1-1 and V is TRBV20-1; 7 bases map to TRBD1. Germline assignment: CDR1 DFQATT and CDR2 SNEGSKA (reference sequence). The CDR3 is 14 residues long. J was trimmed by 3 bases and V by 5 bases; bases with no gene match: 9. CDR3 region: CSALDRDVDTEAFF. The CDR3 region has the DNA TGCAGTGCTCTAGACAGGGATGTCGACACTGAAGCTTTCTTT.

This clonotype was found many times. The J gene is TRBJ2-5, the V gene TRBV6-2 or TRBV6-3; the match to TRBD2 covers 8 bases. The length of the CDR3 is 14 residues. The trim removed 2 bases at V and 3 bases at J, leaving 2 bases unmatched. CDR1 and CDR2 (germline): MNHEY, SVGEGT. This CDR3 is CASSYQLAEETQYF. The CDR3 DNA follows: TGTGCCAGCAGTTACCAACTAGCGGAAGAGACCCAGTACTTC.

Only one count was recorded for this clonotype. The chain links TRBV4-3 to TRBJ1-1; D gene ambiguous. Per germline, CDR1 LGHNA and CDR2 YSLEER. The CDR3 is 13 amino acids. V shed 0 bases and J shed 0 bases, with 2 bases lying between them. The CDR3 DNA reads TGCGCCAGCAGCCAAGAGGTGAACACTGAAGCTTTCTTT. Its translation is CASSQEVNTEAFF.

This clonotype was observed many times. The chain employs TRBV20-1 and TRBJ2-7, with TRBD2 matching over 7 bases. Germline V gene data show CDR1 as DFQATT and CDR2 as SNEGSKA (reference sequence). The CDR3 has 13 amino acids. The junction had 9 bases not matched to a gene; V was cut back by 6 bases and J by 4 bases. This CDR3 is CSASETGGYEQYF. Here the CDR3 DNA reads TGCAGTGCCTCCGAGACGGGGGGTTACGAGCAGTACTTC.

This clonotype has a count of ten or more. This chain links TRBV28 with TRBJ2-1; D gene unclear. Trimming removed 2 bases from V and 9 bases from J, with 2 bases in between. Germline V gene lookup returns CDR1 MDHEN and CDR2 SYDVKM. The CDR3 runs to 10 residues. The chain's CDR3 is CASSLGEQFF. CDR3 nucleotides: TGTGCCAGCAGTTTAGGTGAGCAGTTCTTC.

In this sample, this clonotype is medium-sized. J is TRBJ1-1 and V is TRBV4-3; D perhaps matches TRBD1 (5 bases). This CDR3 spans 15 amino acids. The V gene's germline CDR1 is LGHNA and CDR2 YSLEER. Trimming stripped 4 bases from V and 2 bases from J, with 14 bases between. CDR3 nucleotides: TGCGCCAGCAGCCCATCGGGACGGCAAAACACTGAAGCTTTCTTT. Translating it yields CASSPSGRQNTEAFF.

This clonotype was detected ten times or more. V usage is TRBV5-1 and J usage is TRBJ2-3, with 8 nucleotides matching TRBD1. Losses at the gene ends were 3 bases for V and 6 bases for J; bases not matched to a gene: 6. The germline CDR1 and CDR2 sequences are SGHRS and YFSETQ. This CDR3 has 14 amino acids. The CDR3 coding sequence is TGCGCCAGCAGCTATGGGACAGGTCTTGATACGCAGTATTTT. Protein: CASSYGTGLDTQYF.

At least ten counts were recorded for this clonotype. The V gene is TRBV5-5, the J gene TRBJ1-2; no reliable D call. The V and J ends lost 4 bases and 2 bases respectively, with 9 bases between them. This CDR3 is 13 amino acids long. Germline CDR1 reads SGHKS; CDR2 reads YYEKEE (reference sequence). The CDR3 DNA reads TGTGCCAGCAGCCCTCCGGTAAACTATGGCTACACCTTC. The encoded protein is CASSPPVNYGYTF.

This clonotype was observed at least ten times. The chain uses TRBV20-1 and TRBJ1-1; no clear D gene. Trimming left V 2 bases short and J 0 bases short, with 16 bases between. In germline, CDR1 is DFQATT, CDR2 SNEGSKA (reference sequence). The CDR3 loop spans 16 amino acids. The CDR3 DNA sequence: TGCAGTGCTAGATTCGACCGACTTAGCATGAACACTGAAGCTTTCTTT. It specifies CSARFDRLSMNTEAFF.

This clonotype was counted many times. CDR3 DNA sequence: TGTGCCAGCAGTTTCCTTACTAGCGGGGAGGGAGAGACCCAGTACTTC. Translation gives CASSFLTSGEGETQYF. The J gene is TRBJ2-5, the V gene TRBV12-3 or TRBV12-4; 10 positions match TRBD2. The CDR3 is 16 residues long. After removal of 3 bases from V and 4 bases from J, the junction contained 8 bases not matched to a gene.

This chain connects TRBV7-2 to TRBJ2-6; 8 positions agree with TRBD1. The J segment lost 4 bases and the V segment lost 4 bases, leaving 6 bases of the junction unmatched. The germline gives CDR1 SGHTA, CDR2 FQGNSA. CDR3 size: 16 residues. The CDR3 sequence is CASSSPGGAGANVLTF. The DNA for the CDR3 is TGTGCCAGCAGCTCCCCAGGGGGCGCGGGGGCCAACGTCCTGACTTTC.

This clonotype was picked up many times. The chain uses TRBV20-1 and TRBJ2-3, with 7 bases fitting TRBD1. After removal of 0 bases from V and 6 bases from J, the junction contained 9 bases not matched to a gene. The CDR3 runs 15 residues. Germline lookup yields CDR1 DFQATT and CDR2 SNEGSKA (reference sequence). CDR3: CSARDIQGFPDTQYF. CDR3 in DNA: TGCAGTGCTAGAGATATACAGGGGTTCCCCGATACGCAGTATTTT.

The sample holds many counts of this clonotype. The J gene is TRBJ1-1, the V gene TRBV27; D unclear. The germline V gene encodes CDR1 MNHEY and CDR2 SMNVEV (reference sequence). Deletions cut 6 bases from V and 2 bases from J, with 13 bases between. The CDR3 runs to 14 residues. CDR3 protein: CASSLFGLNTEAFF. The CDR3 nucleotides are TGTGCCAGCAGCCTATTCGGCCTTAACACTGAAGCTTTCTTT.

In its sample, this clonotype was seen many times. V is TRBV7-9 and J is TRBJ2-5; the D is unclear. CDR1 and CDR2 from the germline V gene are SEHNR and FQNEAQ (reference sequence). The CDR3 covers 12 residues. Trimming shortened V by 5 bases and J by 1 base, and 5 bases separated the two germline ends. The CDR3 reads CASSGVQETQYF. CDR3 DNA sequence: TGTGCCAGCAGCGGGGTCCAAGAGACCCAGTACTTC. Looking up the rest from reference TRBV7-9 and TRBJ2-5 gives the full variable domain: DTGVSQNPRHKITKRGQNVTFRCDPISEHNRLYWYRQTLGQGPEFLTYFQNEAQLEKSRLLSDRFSAERPKGSFSTLEIQRTEQGDSAMYLCASSGVQETQYFGPGTRLLVL.

This rearrangement joins TRBV4-3 to TRBJ1-1; D is undetermined. Germline loops: CDR1 LGHNA, CDR2 YSLEER. The CDR3 runs 15 residues. The V and J ends lost 1 base and 12 bases respectively, with 21 bases between them. CDR3 nucleotide sequence: TGCGCCAGCAGCCAAGGACCACAGACCCCCCCGTTGACTTTCTTT. This encodes CASSQGPQTPPLTFF.

This clonotype came up many times. The chain is built from TRBV7-9 and TRBJ2-5; 7 nucleotides line up with TRBD1. The CDR3 is 12 amino acids. Germline-derived CDR1 and CDR2 are SEHNR and FQNEAQ (reference sequence). The trim removed 5 bases at V and 12 bases at J, leaving 9 bases unmatched. CDR3 coding DNA: TGTGCCAGCAGCCCAGACGGGACAGTTAAGTACTTC. It encodes CASSPDGTVKYF.

With regard to this clonotype: Mismatch with germline at one junction end may stem from a read error. This chain joins TRBV27 and TRBJ2-6; D call uncertain. Germline V gene lookup returns CDR1 MNHEY and CDR2 SMNVEV (reference sequence). The CDR3 length is 15 residues. The CDR3 DNA sequence: TGTGCCTGCAGTTCCACTCCCTCTGGGGCCAACGTCCTGACTTTC. Its protein is CACSSTPSGANVLTF.

To note about this clonotype: The junction and the germline gene differ at one end; a read error may be behind it. This chain joins TRBV27 and TRBJ2-2, with D possibly TRBD2 on 5 matching bases. There are 13 residues in the CDR3. Germline values: CDR1 MNHEY, CDR2 SMNVEV (reference sequence). The CDR3 sequence: CASNTVRTGEPFF. The CDR3 coding sequence is TGTGCCAGCAACACTGTTAGGACCGGGGAGCCGTTTTTT.

Only a few counts were recorded for this clonotype. This could be a read error, since a much larger clone is one nucleotide away. In nucleotides, the CDR3 is TGTGCCGGCAGCTTAACTGGGGTCGTCGGGGCCGGGGAGCTGTTTTTT. Its protein is CAGSLTGVVGAGELFF. V usage is TRBV7-3 and J usage is TRBJ2-2; D is possibly TRBD2 (5 bases). Germline V CDR1 and CDR2: SGHTA, FQGTGA. The CDR3 is 16 residues long.

This clonotype was detected ten times or more. The V gene is TRBV27, the J gene TRBJ1-1; possible D gene TRBD1, 6 bases. This CDR3 comprises 15 residues. Trimming shortened V by 5 bases and J by 3 bases, and 16 bases separated the two germline ends. The germline V gene has CDR1 MNHEY and CDR2 SMNVEV (reference sequence). CDR3 sequence: CASSPNQGSYTEAFF. CDR3 sequence (DNA): TGTGCCAGCAGTCCCAACCAGGGGTCGTACACTGAAGCTTTCTTT.

This clonotype was picked up many times. The chain is built from TRBV19 and TRBJ2-5; 8 positions agree with TRBD2. Trimming took 1 base from V and 1 from J; bases not matched to a gene: 11. CDR1 and CDR2 (germline): LNHDA, SQIVND (reference sequence). This CDR3 is built from 18 residues. DNA of the CDR3: TGTGCCAGTAGTATAGGCTCCTCCAGCGGGGGAATCCAAGAGACCCAGTACTTC. Translating it yields CASSIGSSSGGIQETQYF.

In this sample, this clonotype turned up many times. This sequence joins TRBV7-9 and TRBJ2-7; D possibly corresponds to TRBD2 (5 bases). V lost 5 bases, J lost 3 bases, and 11 bases lay in between. CDR1 and CDR2 from the germline V gene are SEHNR and FQNEAQ (reference sequence). This CDR3 has 13 amino acids. The CDR3: CASSPAEGYEQYF. In DNA form, the CDR3 reads TGTGCCAGCAGCCCGGCCGAGGGCTACGAGCAGTACTTC.

The sample holds many counts of this clonotype. The gene calls are TRBV24-1 and TRBJ2-1; D may match TRBD1 or TRBD2 (6 bases each). The CDR3 runs 14 residues. Trimming took 4 bases from V and 10 from J, leaving 16 bases between them. Germline-derived CDR1 and CDR2 are KGHDR and SFDVKD. CDR3 DNA sequence: TGTGCCACCAGTGAAACTAGGGGGGCCACGGAGCAGTTCTTC. Residues: CATSETRGATEQFF.

Many counts were recorded for this clonotype. Written as DNA, the CDR3 is TGTGCCAGCAGCTCGGGGTCTAGCGGGAGAATGGCAGATACGCAGTATTTT. Its translation: CASSSGSSGRMADTQYF. The chain links TRBV7-2 to TRBJ2-3; 10 bases are a match to TRBD2. V lost 4 bases to trimming and J lost 4 bases; unmatched junction nucleotides: 11. Germline V gives CDR1 SGHTA, CDR2 FQGNSA. The CDR3 runs to 17 residues.

Many counts were recorded for this clonotype. V usage is TRBV7-2 and J usage is TRBJ1-5; TRBD1 is a possible D gene (5 bases). Germline loops: CDR1 SGHTA, CDR2 FQGNSA. This CDR3 is 17 amino acids long. Trimming pared 5 bases from V and 0 bases from J, leaving 17 bases between. The DNA of the CDR3 is TGTGCCAGCAGCACCGATCAGGCAGGGCCTAGCAATCAGCCCCAGCATTTT. The encoded protein is CASSTDQAGPSNQPQHF.

This clonotype was counted once. A much larger clonotype is one base distant, so this may be a read error. The chain links TRBV5-4 to TRBJ2-3, with D unclear. With 6 bases removed from V and 5 bases from J, the gap between germline ends came to 19 bases. Germline CDR1 SGHNT, CDR2 YYREEE (reference sequence). CDR3 size: 15 residues. This chain's CDR3 is CASTPWAGVIDTQYF. Here the CDR3 DNA reads TGTGCCAGCACCCCCTGGGCTGGGGTCATAGATACGCAGTATTTT.

The chain employs TRBV9 and TRBJ2-2; 9 bases agree with TRBD2. This CDR3 contains 16 residues. Germline V gene lookup returns CDR1 SGDLS and CDR2 YYNGEE. J gave up 4 bases and V 1 base, and 5 bases lay outside the gene matches. CDR3: CASSVTAGGLTGELFF. CDR3 coding DNA: TGTGCCAGCAGCGTAACGGCGGGGGGGCTCACCGGGGAGCTGTTTTTT.